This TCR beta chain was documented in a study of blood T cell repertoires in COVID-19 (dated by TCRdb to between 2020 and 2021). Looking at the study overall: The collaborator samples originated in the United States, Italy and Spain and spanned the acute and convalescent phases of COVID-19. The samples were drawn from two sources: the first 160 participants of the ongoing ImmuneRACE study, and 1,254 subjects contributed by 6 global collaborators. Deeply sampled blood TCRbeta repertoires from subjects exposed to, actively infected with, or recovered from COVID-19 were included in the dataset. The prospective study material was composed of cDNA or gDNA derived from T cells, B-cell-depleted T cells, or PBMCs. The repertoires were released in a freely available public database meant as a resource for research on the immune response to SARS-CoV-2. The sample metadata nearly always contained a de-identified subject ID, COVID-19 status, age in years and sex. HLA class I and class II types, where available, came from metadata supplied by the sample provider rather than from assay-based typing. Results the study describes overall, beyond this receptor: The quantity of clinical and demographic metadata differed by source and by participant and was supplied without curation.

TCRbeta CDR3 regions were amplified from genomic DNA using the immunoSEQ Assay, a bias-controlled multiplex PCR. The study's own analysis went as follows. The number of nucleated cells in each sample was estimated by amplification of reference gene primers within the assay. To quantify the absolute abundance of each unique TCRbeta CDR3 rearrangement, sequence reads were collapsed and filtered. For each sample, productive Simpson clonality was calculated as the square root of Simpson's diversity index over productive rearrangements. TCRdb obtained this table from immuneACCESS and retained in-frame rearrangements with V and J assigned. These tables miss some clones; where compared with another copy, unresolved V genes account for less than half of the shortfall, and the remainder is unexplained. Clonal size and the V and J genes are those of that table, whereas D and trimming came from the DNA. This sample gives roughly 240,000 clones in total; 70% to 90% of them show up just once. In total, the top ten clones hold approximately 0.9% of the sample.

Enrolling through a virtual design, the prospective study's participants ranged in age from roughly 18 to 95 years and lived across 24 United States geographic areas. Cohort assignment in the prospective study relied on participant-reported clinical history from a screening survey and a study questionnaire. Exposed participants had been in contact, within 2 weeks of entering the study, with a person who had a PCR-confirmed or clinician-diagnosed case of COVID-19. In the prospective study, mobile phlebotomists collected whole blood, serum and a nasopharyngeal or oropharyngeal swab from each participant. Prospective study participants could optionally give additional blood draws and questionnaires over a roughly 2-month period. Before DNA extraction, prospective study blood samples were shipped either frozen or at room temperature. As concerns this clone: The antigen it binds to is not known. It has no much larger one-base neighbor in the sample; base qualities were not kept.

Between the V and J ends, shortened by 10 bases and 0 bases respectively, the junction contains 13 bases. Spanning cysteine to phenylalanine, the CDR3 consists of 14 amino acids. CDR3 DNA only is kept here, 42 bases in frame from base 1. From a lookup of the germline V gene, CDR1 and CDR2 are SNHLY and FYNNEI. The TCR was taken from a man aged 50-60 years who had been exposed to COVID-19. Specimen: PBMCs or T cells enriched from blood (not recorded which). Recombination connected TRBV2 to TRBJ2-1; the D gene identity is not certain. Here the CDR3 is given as CATTRLVSYNEQFF. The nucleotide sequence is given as TGTGCCACCACGAGATTAGTCTCCTACAATGAGCAGTTCTTC.